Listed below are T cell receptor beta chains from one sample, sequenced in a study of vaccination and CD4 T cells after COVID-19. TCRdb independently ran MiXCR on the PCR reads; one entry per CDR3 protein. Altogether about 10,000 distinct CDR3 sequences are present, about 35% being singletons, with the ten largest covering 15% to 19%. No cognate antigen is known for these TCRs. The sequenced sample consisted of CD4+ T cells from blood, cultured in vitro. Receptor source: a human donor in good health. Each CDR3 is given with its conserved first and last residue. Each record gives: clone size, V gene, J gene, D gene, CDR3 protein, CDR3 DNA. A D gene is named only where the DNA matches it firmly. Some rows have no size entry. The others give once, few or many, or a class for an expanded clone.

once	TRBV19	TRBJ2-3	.	CASSATVGGLQYF	TGTGCCAGTAGTGCAACCGTAGGGGGGCTGCAGTATTTT
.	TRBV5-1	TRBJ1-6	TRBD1	CASSYGTESSPLHF	TGCGCCAGCAGCTACGGGACAGAGAGTTCACCCCTCCACTTT
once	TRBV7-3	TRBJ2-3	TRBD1	CASSLIPGQGTDTQYF	TGTGCCAGCAGCTTAATCCCGGGACAGGGTACAGATACGCAGTATTTT
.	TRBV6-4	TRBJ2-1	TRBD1	CASSPTGDGGNEQFF	TGTGCCAGCAGTCCTACAGGGGATGGGGGCAATGAGCAGTTCTTC
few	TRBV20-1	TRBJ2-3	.	CSATRDARSTDTQYF	TGCAGTGCTACAAGGGACGCCAGGAGCACAGATACGCAGTATTTT
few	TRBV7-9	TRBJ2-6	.	CASSLVPGHQSGANVLTF	TGTGCCAGCAGCTTAGTACCGGGACACCAGTCTGGGGCCAACGTCCTGACTTTC
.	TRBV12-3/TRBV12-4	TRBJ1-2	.	CASSSIRRDYGYTF	TGTGCCAGCAGTTCCATCAGAAGAGACTATGGCTACACCTTC
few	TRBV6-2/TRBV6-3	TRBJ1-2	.	CASSYSTGYYGYTF	TGTGCCAGCAGTTACTCGACAGGATACTATGGCTACACCTTC
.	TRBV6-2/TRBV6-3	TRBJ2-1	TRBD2	CASRNSGREGNEQFF	TGTGCCAGCAGAAATAGCGGGAGGGAGGGGAATGAGCAGTTCTTC
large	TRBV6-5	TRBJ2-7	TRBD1	CASSYPGPGQGAYEQYF	TGTGCCAGCAGTTACCCGGGACCGGGACAGGGGGCCTACGAGCAGTACTTC
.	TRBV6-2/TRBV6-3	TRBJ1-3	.	CASSYYGGSSGNTIYF	TGTGCCAGCAGTTACTACGGCGGGAGCTCTGGAAACACCATATATTTT
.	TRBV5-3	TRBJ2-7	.	CARSPDSLEQYF	TGTGCCAGAAGCCCGGACTCACTCGAGCAGTACTTC
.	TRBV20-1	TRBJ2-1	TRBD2	CSAPPSGRGNEQFF	TGCAGTGCTCCCCCTAGCGGGAGGGGCAATGAGCAGTTCTTC
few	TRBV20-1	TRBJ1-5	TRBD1	CSARRQGVSGQPQHF	TGCAGTGCTAGACGCCAGGGGGTCTCTGGTCAGCCCCAGCATTTT
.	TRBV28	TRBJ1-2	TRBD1	CASSPPGQALRWIAF	TGTGCCAGCAGTCCTCCGGGACAGGCCCTTCGGTGGATCGCCTTC
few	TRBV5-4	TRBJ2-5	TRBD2	CASSPGSASGTRMETQYF	TGTGCCAGCAGCCCGGGGTCGGCTAGCGGGACGAGAATGGAGACCCAGTACTTC
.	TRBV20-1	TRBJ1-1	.	CSARDYRTPTEAFF	TGCAGTGCTAGAGATTACAGAACGCCGACTGAAGCTTTCTTT
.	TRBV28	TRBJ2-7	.	CASSPRRGEQYF	TGTGCCAGCAGTCCACGCCGAGGCGAGCAGTACTTC
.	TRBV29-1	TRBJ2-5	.	CSVTTGVETQYF	TGCAGCGTTACAACAGGCGTCGAGACCCAGTACTTC
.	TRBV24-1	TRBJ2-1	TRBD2	CATSDPTSTSGSYNEQFF	TGTGCCACCAGTGACCCTACTTCGACTAGCGGGTCCTACAATGAGCAGTTCTTC
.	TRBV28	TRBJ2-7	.	CASSPPSSSSYEQYF	TGTGCCAGCAGTCCGCCTAGCAGTAGTTCCTACGAGCAGTACTTC